This T cell receptor (beta chain) was identified in a study of shared clonotypes between healthy human individuals. Study-wide background: For every donor, three CD4 naive, three CD4 memory, two CD8 naive and one CD8 memory plates were used.

From germline, CDR1 is SGHAT and CDR2 FQDESV (reference sequence). Trimming cost V 2 bases and J 0 bases, with 13 bases left between them. The CDR3 spans 17 residues. The method was immunoSEQ multiplex PCR; TCRdb's version includes in-frame clones alone and lacks a portion of them. The top ten clones hold about 0.89% of a sample with about a million clones, around 77% of them seen once. The donors were all Caucasian adults (living in Nashville, Tennessee). CD4+ cells yielded CD45RA+ naive and CD45RA-negative memory subsets. As for this clone: The target antigen is unknown.

General study results and limits: As a rule, naive subsets had a larger estimated richness than memory subsets.

Source material: memory CD4+ T cells from PBMCs. Subset denoted: CD45RA-negative fraction. This sequence was found in a man younger than 35 in good health. Some clones in this sample may be carry-over from other donors' samples. The rearrangement joins TRBV11-1 to TRBJ1-4; maybe TRBD1 (5 bases). CDR3 amino acids: CASSLLTGAATNEKLFF. The CDR3 DNA sequence: TGTGCCAGCAGCTTATTGACCGGGGCGGCAACTAATGAAAAACTGTTTTTT.